This T cell receptor beta chain was retrieved from a study of T cell responses to AZD1222 COVID-19 vaccine. This clone appeared once. TCRdb keeps only in-frame clones here, not all; method: immunoSEQ multiplex PCR. The repertoire holds over 95,000 clones, with over 85% as singletons. CDR3 size: 13 residues. V was clipped by 6 bases and J by 7 bases; unmatched bases: 4. Germline-derived CDR1 and CDR2 are MNHEY and SVGAGI. The TCR was taken from an adult in good health. The material sequenced was peripheral blood, taken on day 0 of AZD1222 vaccination. V is TRBV6-5 and J is TRBJ2-1; 9 bases are a match to TRBD2. The CDR3 sequence: CASRGLARNEQFF. The CDR3 DNA reads TGTGCCAGCAGAGGACTAGCGAGGAATGAGCAGTTCTTC.